The 30 T cell receptor beta chains listed next were all sequenced from one sample in a study of T cells in Graves' hyperthyroidism and ophthalmopathy. TCR beta CDR3 region amplification was performed from RNA transcripts. Initially, a first-round RT-PCR of the TCR CDR3 employed the HTBI primer set. TCRdb processed the multiplex PCR reads anew with MiXCR; each CDR3 protein has one entry. The sample yields approximately 640,000 distinct CDR3 sequences, 17% seen once. The material sequenced was blood. The receptors derive from a man over 45 with Graves' hyperthyroidism.

The rearrangement joins TRBV7-9 to TRBJ2-5; D gene uncertain. Germline loops: CDR1 SEHNR, CDR2 FQNEAQ (reference sequence). The V gene lost 1 base and the J gene lost 3 bases, with 6 bases spanning the gap. The CDR3 runs to 13 residues. CDR3 bases: TGTGCCAGCAGCTTAGTCGAGAAAGAGACCCAGTACTTC. Translation gives CASSLVEKETQYF. The variable domain in full, completed from reference TRBV7-9 and TRBJ2-5, reads DTGVSQNPRHKITKRGQNVTFRCDPISEHNRLYWYRQTLGQGPEFLTYFQNEAQLEKSRLLSDRFSAERPKGSFSTLEIQRTEQGDSAMYLCASSLVEKETQYFGPGTRLLVL.

About this clonotype itself: The junction shows a germline mismatch at one end, possibly a read error. The chain has TRBV24-1 and TRBJ2-3, with D possibly being TRBD1 (5 bases). The CDR3 spans 12 residues. Germline-derived CDR1 and CDR2 are KGHDR and SFDVKD. This CDR3 reads CATSDGHTTKYF. CDR3 nucleotides: TGTGCCACCAGTGATGGACACACTACGAAGTATTTT.

This clonotype was counted ten times or more. J is TRBJ2-7 and V is TRBV7-2, with a weak D call TRBD1 (7 bases). This CDR3 is 15 amino acids long. Trimming took off 2 bases at V and 2 bases at J, with 13 bases between the two ends. Germline assignment: CDR1 SGHTA and CDR2 FQGNSA. The CDR3 coding sequence is TGTGCCAGCAGCTTATTCCCAGGGGGGACCTACGAGCAGTACTTC. It encodes CASSLFPGGTYEQYF.

This clonotype has ten or more counts. The chain has TRBV9 and TRBJ2-5, with D perhaps TRBD2 (7 bases). Germline V gene sequence: CDR1 SGDLS, CDR2 YYNGEE. V lost 7 bases, J lost 5 bases, and 15 bases lay in between. This CDR3 is 13 amino acids long. The DNA for the CDR3 is TGTGCCAGCTCGGGGGGCGAAGGGGAGACCCAGTACTTC. It encodes CASSGGEGETQYF. The full variable domain, its missing parts supplied by reference TRBV9 and TRBJ2-5, is DSGVTQTPKHLITATGQRVTLRCSPRSGDLSVYWYQQSLDQGLQFLIQYYNGEERAKGNILERFSAQQFPDLHSELNLSSLELGDSALYFCASSGGEGETQYFGPGTRLLVL.

The genes are TRBV28 and TRBJ2-1; tentatively, D is TRBD2 (5 bases). Germline CDR1 MDHEN, CDR2 SYDVKM. The CDR3 spans 15 residues. V lost 5 bases and J 5 bases, leaving 16 bases between the germline ends. The CDR3 spells CASSPFGEIDNEQFF. The DNA for the CDR3 is TGTGCCAGCAGTCCGTTTGGGGAGATCGACAATGAGCAGTTCTTC.

This clonotype was observed at least ten times. The chain carries TRBV30 and TRBJ2-1, with D hard to call. Per the germline V gene, CDR1 is GTSNPN and CDR2 is SVGIG (reference sequence). The CDR3 runs to 11 residues. Between the trimmed V and J ends, which lost 0 bases and 7 bases, there was a span of 4 bases. This chain's CDR3 is CAWSVGNEQFF. The CDR3 DNA sequence: TGTGCCTGGAGTGTGGGGAATGAGCAGTTCTTC.

In this sample, this clonotype turned up many times. V gene TRBV19 combines with J gene TRBJ1-1; perhaps TRBD1 as D (5 bases). V was cut by 6 bases and J by 0 bases, with 14 bases left in between. The CDR3 totals 15 residues. Germline-derived CDR1 and CDR2 are LNHDA and SQIVND (reference sequence). The CDR3 loop is CASRGDQSMNTEAFF. In nucleotides, the CDR3 is TGTGCCAGTAGGGGGGACCAGTCCATGAACACTGAAGCTTTCTTT.

In this sample, this clonotype turned up many times. The chain has TRBV19 and TRBJ2-2; the D is unclear. The ends were cut back, 6 bases at V and 1 base at J, with 12 bases in the middle. This CDR3 has 15 amino acids. From germline, CDR1 is LNHDA and CDR2 SQIVND (reference sequence). The CDR3 is CASSEPTVNTGELFF. CDR3 DNA: TGTGCCAGTAGCGAACCCACAGTGAACACCGGGGAGCTGTTTTTT. The full variable domain, its missing parts supplied by reference TRBV19 and TRBJ2-2, is DGGITQSPKYLFRKEGQNVTLSCEQNLNHDAMYWYRQDPGQGLRLIYYSQIVNDFQKGDIAEGYSVSREKKESFPLTVTSAQKNPTAFYLCASSEPTVNTGELFFGEGSRLTVL.

This clonotype was seen repeatedly, ten times or more. This chain connects TRBV6-2 or TRBV6-3 to TRBJ2-1, with D perhaps matching TRBD1 or TRBD2 (5 bases each). The CDR3 runs to 14 residues. Trimming left V 7 bases short and J 4 bases short, with 14 bases between. Germline loops: CDR1 MNHEY, CDR2 SVGEGT. This CDR3 is CASINRGRYNEQFF. In DNA, the CDR3 is TGTGCCAGCATCAATCGGGGACGTTACAATGAGCAGTTCTTC.

The chain links TRBV5-5 to TRBJ2-1; 7 bases are shared with TRBD2. In germline, CDR1 is SGHKS, CDR2 YYEKEE (reference sequence). CDR3 size: 15 residues. V trimming: 2 bases; J trimming: 6 bases; junction bases outside the gene matches: 8. CDR3 in amino acids: CASSFGLVRINEQFF. The CDR3 DNA reads TGTGCCAGCAGCTTTGGACTAGTGAGGATCAATGAGCAGTTCTTC.

This clonotype has just a few counts. This CDR3 reads CASRLGQGKYTEAFF. DNA for the CDR3: TGTGCCAGCAGGCTAGGACAGGGGAAATACACTGAAGCTTTCTTT. This rearrangement joins TRBV12-3 or TRBV12-4 to TRBJ1-1; TRBD1 matches 9 bases. The length of the CDR3 is 15 residues. V trimming: 6 bases; J trimming: 3 bases; junction bases outside the gene matches: 8.

This clonotype was picked up many times. The V gene is TRBV6-1, the J gene TRBJ1-2; D unresolved. The germline V gene has CDR1 MNHNS and CDR2 SASEGT. This CDR3 is 13 amino acids long. Trimming took off 2 bases at V and 4 bases at J, with 8 bases between the two ends. In DNA, the CDR3 is TGTGCCAGCAGTGAAACGGAATCCTATGGCTACACCTTC. It is translated as CASSETESYGYTF.

This clonotype was recorded many times. V usage is TRBV6-1 and J usage is TRBJ2-1; D gene ambiguous. This CDR3 is built from 13 residues. Trimming removed 0 bases at V and 13 bases at J, with 13 bases between. The V gene's germline CDR1 is MNHNS and CDR2 SASEGT. The CDR3 region is CASSEALRQIQFF. The CDR3 nucleotides are TGTGCCAGCAGTGAAGCGCTGAGGCAGATACAGTTCTTC.

This clonotype has just a few counts. CDR3 region: CASSLFSGFSYNEQFF. The CDR3 DNA reads as TGTGCCAGCAGTTTATTCTCGGGTTTTTCCTACAATGAGCAGTTCTTC. This chain joins TRBV28 and TRBJ2-1; D is ambiguous. Trimming cost V 1 base and J 1 base, with 11 bases left between them. Germline lookup yields CDR1 MDHEN and CDR2 SYDVKM. This CDR3 region has 16 residues.

The chain employs TRBV28 and TRBJ2-2; tentatively, D is TRBD2 (6 bases). This CDR3 has 15 amino acids. The germline V gene encodes CDR1 MDHEN and CDR2 SYDVKM. V was pared by 4 bases and J by 8 bases, with 17 bases between. Here the CDR3 DNA reads TGTGCCAGCAGTTCTGCACCTAGCGAGGGGGGGGAGCTGTTTTTT. It translates to CASSSAPSEGGELFF.

In this sample, this clonotype turned up many times. This chain connects TRBV27 to TRBJ2-6, with D unclear. The CDR3 is 15 amino acids. V lost 6 bases and J 4 bases, leaving 13 bases between the germline ends. Germline V gene lookup returns CDR1 MNHEY and CDR2 SMNVEV (reference sequence). The chain's CDR3 is CASSLTYRGANVLTF. DNA for the CDR3: TGTGCCAGCAGCCTGACTTATCGGGGGGCCAACGTCCTGACTTTC.

This clonotype occurred a few times. The J gene is TRBJ1-5, the V gene TRBV6-6; D remains unclear. The V end lost 0 bases, the J end lost 0 bases, and 6 bases lay between the germline ends. This CDR3 region has 15 residues. CDR1 and CDR2 (germline): MNHNY, SVGAGI (reference sequence). The DNA of the CDR3 is TGTGCCAGCAGTTACTCTCCGTTTAGCAATCAGCCCCAGCATTTT. Amino acid sequence: CASSYSPFSNQPQHF.

This clonotype has ten or more counts. The CDR3 sequence: CASSEGPGAAQPQHF. The CDR3 DNA is TGTGCCAGCAGTGAAGGTCCGGGGGCAGCTCAGCCCCAGCATTTT. The rearrangement links TRBV2 to TRBJ1-5, with D perhaps matching TRBD1 (6 bases). V shed 1 base and J shed 6 bases, with 13 bases lying between them. Per germline, CDR1 SNHLY and CDR2 FYNNEI. The CDR3 runs 15 residues.

V is TRBV6-2 or TRBV6-3 and J is TRBJ1-1; 8 bases fit TRBD1. The germline CDR1 and CDR2 sequences are MNHEY and SVGEGT. The CDR3 loop spans 13 amino acids. V lost 7 bases, J lost 5 bases, and 6 bases stayed unmatched. CDR3 sequence: CASIMDRVTEAFF. The CDR3 DNA follows: TGTGCCAGCATTATGGACAGGGTGACTGAAGCTTTCTTT.

This clonotype was counted at least ten times. The CDR3 sequence: CASSLSTTSYNSPLHF. CDR3 DNA sequence: TGTGCCAGCAGTCTTTCCACGACCTCCTATAATTCACCCCTCCACTTT. J is TRBJ1-6 and V is TRBV2; D uncertain. CDR1 is SNHLY and CDR2 is FYNNEI in the germline V gene. This CDR3 is 16 amino acids long. The V and J ends lost 5 bases and 0 bases respectively, with 11 bases between them. Full variable domain (rest looked up from reference TRBV2 and TRBJ1-6): EPEVTQTPSHQVTQMGQEVILRCVPISNHLYFYWYRQILGQKVEFLVSFYNNEISEKSEIFDDQFSVERPDGSNFTLKIRSTKLEDSAMYFCASSLSTTSYNSPLHFGNGTRLTVT.

This clonotype was found many times. The CDR3 DNA reads as TGTGCCAGCAGTGTTGCGGACGACTATGGCTACACCTTC. Translated: CASSVADDYGYTF. The chain uses TRBV6-1 and TRBJ1-2; D is unclear. Germline V gene lookup returns CDR1 MNHNS and CDR2 SASEGT. This CDR3 spans 13 amino acids. The ends were cut back, 4 bases at V and 3 bases at J, with 9 bases in the middle.

This clonotype occurred many times. The chain recombines TRBV2 with TRBJ1-4; possibly TRBD1 for D (5 bases). The CDR3 sequence is 14 residues long. CDR1 and CDR2 (germline): SNHLY, FYNNEI. V lost 5 bases and J lost 0, with 7 bases in between. The CDR3 DNA reads TGTGCCAGCAGTAGGACACCAACTAATGAAAAACTGTTTTTT. Translation gives CASSRTPTNEKLFF.

This clonotype was seen ten or more times. The J gene is TRBJ2-3, the V gene TRBV11-2; D unclear. The ends were cut back, 1 base at V and 3 bases at J, with 11 bases in the middle. Germline lookup yields CDR1 SGHAT and CDR2 FQNNGV. CDR3 length: 15 residues. CDR3 residues: CASSLGVADTDTQYF. The CDR3 bases are TGTGCCAGCAGCTTAGGGGTAGCAGATACAGATACGCAGTATTTT.

This chain joins TRBV5-1 and TRBJ2-2; 7 nucleotides align to TRBD1. J was trimmed by 5 bases and V by 1 base; bases with no gene match: 8. Germline V CDR1 and CDR2: SGHRS, YFSETQ. The CDR3 covers 16 residues. In DNA form, the CDR3 reads TGCGCCAGCAGCTTGCAAACAGGGGCGGTTACCGGGGAGCTGTTTTTT. Its translation is CASSLQTGAVTGELFF.

The CDR3 DNA follows: TGTGCCTGGAGTGGAGCGGGAGTCTACGAGCAGTACTTC. Translated, it gives CAWSGAGVYEQYF. This chain links TRBV30 with TRBJ2-7; 8 bases match TRBD2. Germline V gene data show CDR1 as GTSNPN and CDR2 as SVGIG (reference sequence). The CDR3 is made up of 13 amino acids. V was pared by 1 base and J by 3 bases, with 2 bases of the junction left unmatched.

This clonotype was counted between two and nine times. V and J are TRBV25-1 and TRBJ1-1; D possibly corresponds to TRBD1 (5 bases). Germline V gene lookup returns CDR1 MGHDK and CDR2 SYGVNS. The V end was cut by 1 base, the J end by 11 bases, with 14 bases between. The CDR3 totals 13 residues. This CDR3 reads CASSELGLGRAFF. The CDR3 bases are TGTGCCAGCAGTGAATTGGGACTTGGGAGGGCTTTCTTT.

This clonotype showed up many times. The chain employs TRBV28 and TRBJ2-7; a possible D gene is TRBD2 (6 bases). This CDR3 has 14 amino acids. Germline V gene sequence: CDR1 MDHEN, CDR2 SYDVKM. The ends were cut back, 2 bases at V and 2 bases at J, with 10 bases in the middle. The CDR3 DNA is TGTGCCAGCAGTTTACCGGGAGAGGCCTACGAGCAGTACTTC. Its translation is CASSLPGEAYEQYF.

The chain has TRBV6-1 and TRBJ1-4, with 9 bases identical to TRBD1. CDR1 and CDR2 (germline): MNHNS, SASEGT. The CDR3 runs 16 residues. J lost 8 bases, V lost 5 bases, and 12 bases had no gene match. CDR3 region: CASSSITTGTGEKLFF. CDR3 nucleotide sequence: TGTGCCAGCAGTTCGATCACCACCGGGACAGGGGAAAAACTGTTTTTT.

The chain employs TRBV4-3 and TRBJ2-1; 12 bases line up with TRBD2. V trimming: 0 bases; J trimming: 9 bases; junction bases outside the gene matches: 9. CDR3 length: 17 residues. Germline CDR1 and CDR2: LGHNA and YSLEER. In DNA form, the CDR3 reads TGCGCCAGCAGCCAAGATCAGACTAGCGGGAGTGGGAGTGAGCAGTTCTTC. Its protein is CASSQDQTSGSGSEQFF.

Concerning this clonotype itself: This may come from a read error, since a much larger clone is one base off. The rearrangement joins TRBV7-9 to TRBJ1-2; D remains unclear. CDR3 length: 16 residues. CDR1 is SEHNR, CDR2 FQNEAQ, per germline (reference sequence). The CDR3 DNA reads TGTGCCAGCAGCTTAGGTGGCGTGGAGAGTAACTATGGCTACATCTTC. Translated, it gives CASSLGGVESNYGYIF. The full variable domain, with the rest looked up from reference TRBV7-9 and TRBJ1-2, is DTGVSQNPRHKITKRGQNVTFRCDPISEHNRLYWYRQTLGQGPEFLTYFQNEAQLEKSRLLSDRFSAERPKGSFSTLEIQRTEQGDSAMYLCASSLGGVESNYGYIFGSGTRLTVV.